This T cell receptor beta chain was retrieved from a study of naive CD8 T cells in extremely preterm neonates. The CDR3 is 15 residues long. V lost 0 bases, J lost 1 base, and 7 bases lay in between. CDR1 SGHTA and CDR2 FQGNSA come from the germline V gene. Extremely preterm births at roughly 23-27 weeks of gestation supplied the samples. Each sample had roughly 18,000–100,000 sorted naive CD8+ T cells. Overall study results and limits: Preterm neonates had significantly lower iChao1 richness than other age groups. Preterm neonates shared more CDR3 nucleotide sequences (around 2.7%) than older groups. Preterm CDR3s were shorter than older groups', with fewer N additions and less trimming.

In the case of this clone: What it binds is not known.

Sequencing used immunoSEQ multiplex PCR; TCRdb keeps in-frame clones, though not all of them. Among about 5,000 clones, roughly 95% were seen once, and the ten largest hold 0.55% to 0.65%. The rearrangement joins TRBV7-2 to TRBJ2-4; no firm D call. Sequenced sample: naive CD8+ T cells from cord blood. The receptor was derived from a boy who was born preterm. This CDR3 reads CASSLAWQAKNIQYF. CDR3 nucleotides: TGTGCCAGCAGCTTAGCGTGGCAGGCCAAAAACATTCAGTACTTC. Together with reference TRBV7-2 and TRBJ2-4, the CDR3 gives the full variable domain: GAGVSQSPSNKVTEKGKDVELRCDPISGHTALYWYRQSLGQGLEFLIYFQGNSAPDKSGLPSDRFSAERTGGSVSTLTIQRTQQEDSAVYLCASSLAWQAKNIQYFGAGTRLSVL.